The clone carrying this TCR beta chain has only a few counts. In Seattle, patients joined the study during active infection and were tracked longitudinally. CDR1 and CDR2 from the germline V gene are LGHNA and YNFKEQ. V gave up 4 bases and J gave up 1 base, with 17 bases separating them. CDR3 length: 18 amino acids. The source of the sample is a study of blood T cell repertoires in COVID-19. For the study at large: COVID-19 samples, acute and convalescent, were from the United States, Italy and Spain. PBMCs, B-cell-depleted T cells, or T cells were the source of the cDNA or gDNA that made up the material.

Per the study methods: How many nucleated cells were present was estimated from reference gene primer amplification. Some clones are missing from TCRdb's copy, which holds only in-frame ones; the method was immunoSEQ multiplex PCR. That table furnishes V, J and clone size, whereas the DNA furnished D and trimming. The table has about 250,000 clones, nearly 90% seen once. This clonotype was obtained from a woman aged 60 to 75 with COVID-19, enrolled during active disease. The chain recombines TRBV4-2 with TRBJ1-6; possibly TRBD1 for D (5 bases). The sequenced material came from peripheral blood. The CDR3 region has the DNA TGTGCCAGCAGCCCAAAGGAAGGGGCAAGGTCCTATAATTCACCCCTCCACTTT. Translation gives CASSPKEGARSYNSPLHF.